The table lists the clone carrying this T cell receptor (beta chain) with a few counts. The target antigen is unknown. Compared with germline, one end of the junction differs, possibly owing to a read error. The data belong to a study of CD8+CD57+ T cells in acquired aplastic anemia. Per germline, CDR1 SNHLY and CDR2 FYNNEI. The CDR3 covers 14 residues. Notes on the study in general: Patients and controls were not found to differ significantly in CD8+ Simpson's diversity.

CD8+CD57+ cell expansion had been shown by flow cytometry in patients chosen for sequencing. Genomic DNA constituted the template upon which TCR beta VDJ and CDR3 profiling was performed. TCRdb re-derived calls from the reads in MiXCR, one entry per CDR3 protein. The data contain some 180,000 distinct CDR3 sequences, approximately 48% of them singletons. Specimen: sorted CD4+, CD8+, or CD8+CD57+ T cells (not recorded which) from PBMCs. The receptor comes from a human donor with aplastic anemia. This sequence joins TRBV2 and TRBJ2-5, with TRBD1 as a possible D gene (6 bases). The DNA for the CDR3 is TGTGCCAGCAGGGAAGGACAGTCTCAAGAGACCCAGTACTTC. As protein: CASREGQSQETQYF. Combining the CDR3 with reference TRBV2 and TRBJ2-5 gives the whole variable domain EPEVTQTPSHQVTQMGQEVILRCVPISNHLYFYWYRQILGQKVEFLVSFYNNEISEKSEIFDDQFSVERPDGSNFTLKIRSTKLEDSAMYFCASREGQSQETQYFGPGTRLLVL.